The 4 T cell receptor beta chains reported below all come from one sample, sequenced in a study of shared clonotypes between healthy human individuals. Repertoires were generated with immunoSEQ multiplex PCR, while TCRdb's copy carries only in-frame clones and drops some. The sample shows about 1 million clones, more than 65% of them seen only once. Material: memory CD4+ T cells sorted from blood. Indicated subset: CD45RA-negative fraction. Every receptor here comes from a man aged 18 to 29 in good health.

The rearrangement uses TRBV5-5 and TRBJ2-3; TRBD2 agrees at 7 bases. Germline V gene sequence: CDR1 SGHKS, CDR2 YYEKEE (reference sequence). The V and J ends lost 4 bases and 2 bases, in that order; junction bases with no gene match: 10. The CDR3 has 16 residues. CDR3 sequence (DNA): TGTGCCAGCAGCCTTGAGGGAGGGGTGGCCACAGATACGCAGTATTTT. Translated: CASSLEGGVATDTQYF.

The chain carries TRBV6-1 and TRBJ1-5, with 10 bases fitting TRBD1. Germline V gives CDR1 MNHNS, CDR2 SASEGT. V lost 4 bases, J lost 2 bases, and 5 bases stayed unmatched. The CDR3 sequence is 16 residues long. DNA for the CDR3: TGTGCCAGCAGTGTTGGGGACAGGGGCGGCAATCAGCCCCAGCATTTT. It translates to CASSVGDRGGNQPQHF.

The V gene is TRBV6-5, the J gene TRBJ1-6; 7 bases align to TRBD1. The J segment lost 12 bases and the V segment lost 6 bases, leaving 14 bases of the junction unmatched. This CDR3 has 15 residues. Germline loops: CDR1 MNHEY, CDR2 SVGAGI. The CDR3 sequence is CASRLGTANYLPLHF. CDR3 nucleotide sequence: TGTGCCAGCAGGCTCGGGACAGCCAACTATTTACCCCTCCACTTT.

Regarding this clone: The junction departs from germline at one end; a sequencing error may be responsible. The genes are TRBV7-7 and TRBJ2-2, with TRBD1 identical over 8 bases. Germline loops: CDR1 SSHAT, CDR2 FNYEAQ (reference sequence). The CDR3 length is 14 residues. CDR3 sequence (DNA): TGTGCTAGCAAGGACAGGGCAAACACCGGGGAGCTGTTTTTT. The encoded protein is CASKDRANTGELFF.